The TCR beta chain under discussion was sequenced for a study of T-cell reconstitution after alpha-beta-depleted transplantation in children. Whole-study findings and limits: High day-60 TCRbeta diversity in some patients came from surviving recipient T cells and thymic progenitors. Diversity and T-cell counts at one year after transplant derived mostly from new T cells.

The TCRbeta library was prepared with unique molecular identifiers. A single record per CDR3 protein comes from TCRdb applying MiXCR to the PCR reads. The table records around 94,000 distinct CDR3 sequences, 4.5% to 7.5% of them present only once. Germline CDR1 and CDR2: MNHEY and SMNVEV (reference sequence). Between the trimmed V and J ends, which lost 3 bases and 1 base, there was a span of 6 bases. This CDR3 contains 13 residues. This clonotype appeared many times. The target antigen is unknown. The chain has TRBV27 and TRBJ2-5; no reliable D call. The sequences come from PBMCs, mostly from graft donor cells, collected 60 days after TCRalphabeta/CD19-depleted stem cell transplant. The TCR sequence derives from a female patient aged 2-15 years who had a stem cell transplant for Fanconi anemia, so the T cells may come from the graft donor. The CDR3 region is CASSFRFQETQYF. The CDR3 nucleotides read TGTGCCAGCAGTTTTAGGTTCCAAGAGACCCAGTACTTC.